The 27 T cell receptor beta chains below come from one sample, sequenced in a study of T-cell reconstitution after alpha-beta-depleted transplantation in children (dated by TCRdb to about 2016). The treatment or condition label here, explained by the study, means: allogeneic hematopoietic cell transplantation with graft depleted of TCRalphabeta T cells and CD19 B cells. Libraries came from PCR. TCRdb names Illumina HiSeq 2500 as the instrument used. TCR libraries were prepared with molecular barcoding, using unique molecular identifiers to normalize TCRbeta repertoire quantification. Using fastp at Q25 and MiXCR, TCRdb reprocessed the public reads and kept productive beta chains. All rows with the same CDR3 protein become a single entry with the most common DNA and genes. This sample is represented by about 980,000 distinct CDR3 sequences; 25% to 35% of them were singletons. The top ten clones comprise about 28% of the sample.

Source: PBMCs, mostly from graft donor cells, taken 360 days after TCRalphabeta/CD19-depleted stem cell transplant. These receptors came from a boy under two years old who had a stem cell transplant for SCID, so the T cells may come from the graft donor.

This clonotype was observed a few times. The chain combines TRBV4-1 with TRBJ1-3, with 7 bases lining up with TRBD1. Trimming took 5 bases from V and 2 from J; bases not matched to a gene: 6. The CDR3 sequence is 15 residues long. Germline CDR1 reads MGHRA; CDR2 reads YSYEKL. This CDR3 is CASSVLGQTGNTIYF. As DNA, the CDR3 is TGCGCCAGCAGCGTACTGGGACAGACTGGAAACACCATATATTTT.

The rearrangement uses TRBV12-3 or TRBV12-4 and TRBJ2-7; either TRBD1 or TRBD2 may fit D (5 bases each). Trimming removed 5 bases at V and 7 bases at J, with 18 bases between. This CDR3 contains 14 residues. CDR3 nucleotides: TGTGCCAGCAGTCCTCCGGGACCGCGTGAGGAGCAGTACTTC. As protein: CASSPPGPREEQYF.

In this sample, this clonotype turned up a few times. V usage is TRBV20-1 and J usage is TRBJ1-2; D call uncertain. The CDR3 extends over 12 amino acids. Germline V CDR1 and CDR2: DFQATT, SNEGSKA (reference sequence). With 2 bases removed from V and 4 bases from J, the gap between germline ends came to 8 bases. The CDR3 loop is CSARPAPYGYTF. The CDR3, as DNA: TGCAGTGCTAGACCGGCCCCCTATGGCTACACCTTC.

The V call is TRBV27, the J call TRBJ2-3; TRBD1 is a possible D gene (6 bases). There are 12 residues in the CDR3. The germline V gene has CDR1 MNHEY and CDR2 SMNVEV (reference sequence). V lost 5 bases and J lost 7, with 10 bases in between. Here the CDR3 reads CASSTDSYTQYF. The CDR3 nucleotides read TGTGCCAGCAGTACGGACAGCTATACGCAGTATTTT.

This clonotype appeared a few times. The chain uses TRBV27 and TRBJ2-5, with 12 bases fitting TRBD2. This CDR3 is 17 amino acids long. Germline loops: CDR1 MNHEY, CDR2 SMNVEV (reference sequence). V was pared by 0 bases and J by 5 bases, with 7 bases of the junction left unmatched. The CDR3 sequence is CASSLSASGGGWETQYF. CDR3 nucleotide sequence: TGTGCCAGCAGTTTATCGGCTAGCGGGGGGGGGTGGGAGACCCAGTACTTC.

The chain links TRBV5-1 to TRBJ2-1; 7 bases line up with TRBD2. The germline gives CDR1 SGHRS, CDR2 YFSETQ. J lost 1 base, V lost 6 bases, and 13 bases had no gene match. The CDR3 extends over 17 amino acids. This CDR3 reads CASTVRGVDRSYNEQFF. The CDR3 bases are TGCGCCAGCACCGTCCGGGGGGTCGACAGATCCTACAATGAGCAGTTCTTC.

The genes are TRBV6-2 or TRBV6-3 and TRBJ2-4; D tentatively reads TRBD1 or TRBD2 (7 bases each). V lost 6 bases, J lost 4 bases, and 19 bases lay in between. Looked up from germline, CDR1 is MNHEY and CDR2 is SVGEGT. The CDR3 is made up of 16 amino acids. This CDR3 is CASSPDRAGDKNIQYF. DNA of the CDR3: TGTGCCAGCAGCCCTGACAGGGCGGGAGATAAAAACATTCAGTACTTC.

The V call is TRBV9, the J call TRBJ1-1; possible D gene TRBD1, 5 bases. Trimming removed 3 bases from V and 4 bases from J, with 16 bases in between. This CDR3 has 15 amino acids. The germline gives CDR1 SGDLS, CDR2 YYNGEE. The CDR3 is CASSDGLDRGTEAFF. The DNA of the CDR3 is TGTGCCAGCAGCGACGGTCTCGACAGAGGCACTGAAGCTTTCTTT.

This clonotype has a handful of counts. This sequence joins TRBV18 and TRBJ1-1, with D hard to call. Deletions cut 4 bases from V and 1 base from J, with 7 bases between. This CDR3 contains 13 residues. The germline V gene has CDR1 KGHSH and CDR2 LQKENI. The CDR3 is CASSQRENTEAFF. For the CDR3, the DNA is TGTGCCAGCTCACAGAGGGAGAACACTGAAGCTTTCTTT.

The chain recombines TRBV5-1 with TRBJ1-6; D gene ambiguous. There are 15 residues in the CDR3. V lost 4 bases to trimming and J lost 4 bases, with 12 bases between them. Germline loops: CDR1 SGHRS, CDR2 YFSETQ. This CDR3 is CASSPAAEYNSPLHF. The CDR3 DNA sequence: TGCGCCAGCAGCCCGGCGGCAGAGTATAATTCACCCCTCCACTTT. Supplemented by reference TRBV5-1 and TRBJ1-6, the full variable domain reads KAGVTQTPRYLIKTRGQQVTLSCSPISGHRSVSWYQQTPGQGLQFLFEYFSETQRNKGNFPGRFSGRQFSNSRSEMNVSTLELGDSALYLCASSPAAEYNSPLHFGNGTRLTVT.

The rearrangement uses TRBV20-1 and TRBJ2-5; TRBD2 matches 8 bases. This CDR3 is built from 13 residues. From germline, CDR1 is DFQATT and CDR2 SNEGSKA (reference sequence). The ends lost 6 bases at V and 4 bases at J; junction bases unmatched: 7. CDR3 residues: CSAVRGGVETQYF. DNA for the CDR3: TGCAGTGCCGTTCGGGGGGGCGTAGAGACCCAGTACTTC.

This chain joins TRBV6-1 and TRBJ1-3, with a weak D call TRBD1 (5 bases). CDR1 and CDR2 (germline): MNHNS, SASEGT. Trimming left V 9 bases short and J 0 bases short, with 9 bases between. This CDR3 comprises 13 residues. The CDR3, as DNA: TGTGCCAGTTGGGACTACTCTGGAAACACCATATATTTT. Translated, it gives CASWDYSGNTIYF.

The V gene is TRBV5-6, the J gene TRBJ2-7; D is possibly TRBD1 or TRBD2 (5 bases each). The V end was cut by 4 bases, the J end by 5 bases, with 13 bases between. There are 13 residues in the CDR3. The germline V gene encodes CDR1 SGHDT and CDR2 YYEEEE. CDR3 coding DNA: TGTGCCAGCAGCCCGGGGCCCTCGGACGAGCAGTACTTC. It specifies CASSPGPSDEQYF. Looking up the rest from reference TRBV5-6 and TRBJ2-7 gives the full variable domain: DAGVTQSPTHLIKTRGQQVTLRCSPKSGHDTVSWYQQALGQGPQFIFQYYEEEERQRGNFPDRFSGHQFPNYSSELNVNALLLGDSALYLCASSPGPSDEQYFGPGTRLTVT.

Only a few counts were recorded for this clonotype. Given a much more abundant clone one base away, this may be a read error. The V gene is TRBV7-3, the J gene TRBJ2-5, with TRBD1 matching over 7 bases. Per the germline V gene, CDR1 is SGHTA and CDR2 is FQGTGA. The CDR3 runs to 13 residues. The junction had 2 bases not matched to a gene; V was cut back by 5 bases and J by 2 bases. CDR3 residues: CASSAQGQETQYF. CDR3 nucleotide sequence: TGTGCCAGCAGCGCACAGGGGCAAGAGACCCAGTACTTC.

The chain links TRBV7-8 to TRBJ1-6; tentatively, D is TRBD1 (5 bases). Germline V lookup: CDR1 SGHVS, CDR2 FQNEAQ. This CDR3 comprises 15 residues. V lost 1 base and J 14 bases, leaving 18 bases between the germline ends. The CDR3 nucleotides are TGTGCCAGCAGCTTAGGTGGGGCAGACGGGCATACCCTCCACTTT. Its translation: CASSLGGADGHTLHF.

The chain joins TRBV7-6 to TRBJ2-1; D perhaps matches TRBD2 (6 bases). The CDR3 runs 12 residues. Trimming removed 8 bases at V and 6 bases at J, with 11 bases between. Germline CDR1 reads SGHVS; CDR2 reads FNYEAQ. The CDR3 coding sequence is TGTGCCAGCGGGGGGAGGATCAATGAGCAGTTCTTC. It codes for CASGGRINEQFF.

This clonotype showed up just a few times. The chain links TRBV20-1 to TRBJ2-2; perhaps TRBD1 as D (6 bases). V lost 4 bases to trimming and J lost 6 bases, with 9 bases between them. This CDR3 is 12 amino acids long. Germline V CDR1 and CDR2: DFQATT, SNEGSKA (reference sequence). CDR3 region: CSATGEPGELFF. In nucleotides, the CDR3 is TGCAGTGCTACAGGGGAACCCGGGGAGCTGTTTTTT.

This clonotype was counted a few times. As DNA, the CDR3 is TGCGCCAGCAGCCAAGGGGGCCCCGGACCCCCAACTAGCACAGATACGCAGTATTTT. It yields the protein CASSQGGPGPPTSTDTQYF. This chain uses TRBV4-1 with TRBJ2-3; D might be TRBD1 (5 bases). CDR1 and CDR2 from the germline V gene are MGHRA and YSYEKL. The V gene lost 1 base and the J gene lost 0 bases, with 20 bases spanning the gap. This CDR3 has 19 residues.

This clonotype was recorded a few times. The chain joins TRBV7-2 to TRBJ2-7; D remains unclear. CDR1 is SGHTA, CDR2 FQGNSA, per germline. V lost 4 bases to trimming and J lost 7 bases, with 8 bases between them. The CDR3 spans 11 residues. This chain's CDR3 is CASSSPVEQYF. CDR3 DNA: TGTGCCAGCAGCTCCCCGGTGGAGCAGTACTTC.

The table lists this clonotype with a few counts. The chain combines TRBV7-2 with TRBJ2-7, with D possibly called TRBD1 or TRBD2 (6 bases each). The germline V and J ends were trimmed by 1 base and 7 bases, with 20 bases remaining between them. The length of the CDR3 is 16 residues. CDR1 and CDR2 from the germline V gene are SGHTA and FQGNSA. The CDR3 DNA reads as TGTGCCAGCAGCTTAGGCGGCAGGGGAGGTATGGGTGAGCAGTACTTC. Translating gives CASSLGGRGGMGEQYF.

This clonotype was detected a few times. CDR3 in amino acids: CASSFLRSYEQYF. The DNA for the CDR3 is TGTGCCAGCAGCTTTTTGCGGTCCTACGAGCAGTACTTC. The chain employs TRBV7-2 and TRBJ2-7; D call uncertain. Germline-derived CDR1 and CDR2 are SGHTA and FQGNSA. The CDR3 runs 13 residues. Trimming left V 3 bases short and J 1 base short, with 7 bases between. The variable domain in full, completed from reference TRBV7-2 and TRBJ2-7, reads GAGVSQSPSNKVTEKGKDVELRCDPISGHTALYWYRQSLGQGLEFLIYFQGNSAPDKSGLPSDRFSAERTGGSVSTLTIQRTQQEDSAVYLCASSFLRSYEQYFGPGTRLTVT.

This clonotype has more than one count but fewer than ten. J is TRBJ2-5 and V is TRBV5-1; TRBD1 matches at 7 bases. The V segment lost 7 bases and the J segment 3 bases; nucleotides outside the gene matches: 6. This CDR3 comprises 13 residues. Germline assignment: CDR1 SGHRS and CDR2 YFSETQ. The CDR3 DNA is TGCGCCAGCCCAGGGGACAGCGAAGAGACCCAGTACTTC. This gives the protein CASPGDSEETQYF.

This clonotype came up a few times. The chain uses TRBV5-5 and TRBJ2-1; 8 nucleotides agree with TRBD2. This CDR3 has 16 amino acids. The V segment lost 4 bases and the J segment 0 bases; nucleotides outside the gene matches: 6. Germline CDR1 is SGHKS and CDR2 is YYEKEE (reference sequence). CDR3 in DNA: TGTGCCAGCAGCCTTATAGCGGGGAGCTCCTACAATGAGCAGTTCTTC. As protein: CASSLIAGSSYNEQFF.

The gene calls are TRBV5-1 and TRBJ1-1; D is undetermined. The V gene lost 0 bases and the J gene lost 8 bases, with 11 bases spanning the gap. Germline-derived CDR1 and CDR2 are SGHRS and YFSETQ. CDR3 length equals 13 residues. The CDR3, as DNA: TGCGCCAGCAGCTTGGAGGCAGGAAAGGAAGCTTTCTTT. It specifies CASSLEAGKEAFF.

This clonotype was detected only a few times. The chain employs TRBV5-1 and TRBJ2-6; D is perhaps TRBD1 (5 bases). Germline V gene lookup returns CDR1 SGHRS and CDR2 YFSETQ. The CDR3 extends over 19 amino acids. V lost 0 bases, J lost 0 bases, and 16 bases lay in between. CDR3 sequence reads: CASSLGGFASLSGANVLTF. Here the CDR3 DNA reads TGCGCCAGCAGCTTGGGGGGCTTCGCCTCACTCTCTGGGGCCAACGTCCTGACTTTC.

Written as DNA, the CDR3 is TGTGCCAGCAGTTTTTGGGCCTCCCGAGGGGCAGATACGCAGTATTTT. Amino acid sequence: CASSFWASRGADTQYF. This rearrangement joins TRBV12-3 or TRBV12-4 to TRBJ2-3; D could derive from TRBD1 or TRBD2 (5 bases each). There are 16 residues in the CDR3. V was pared by 3 bases and J by 4 bases, with 17 bases between.

V gene TRBV9 combines with J gene TRBJ2-3, with 9 bases lining up with TRBD1. CDR3 length: 15 amino acids. The germline V gene encodes CDR1 SGDLS and CDR2 YYNGEE. V lost 4 bases, J lost 3 bases, and 6 bases stayed unmatched. CDR3 in amino acids: CASSPRDRATDTQYF. Written as DNA, the CDR3 is TGTGCCAGCAGCCCCCGGGACAGGGCGACAGATACGCAGTATTTT. The full variable domain, completed using reference TRBV9 and TRBJ2-3, is DSGVTQTPKHLITATGQRVTLRCSPRSGDLSVYWYQQSLDQGLQFLIQYYNGEERAKGNILERFSAQQFPDLHSELNLSSLELGDSALYFCASSPRDRATDTQYFGPGTRLTVL.